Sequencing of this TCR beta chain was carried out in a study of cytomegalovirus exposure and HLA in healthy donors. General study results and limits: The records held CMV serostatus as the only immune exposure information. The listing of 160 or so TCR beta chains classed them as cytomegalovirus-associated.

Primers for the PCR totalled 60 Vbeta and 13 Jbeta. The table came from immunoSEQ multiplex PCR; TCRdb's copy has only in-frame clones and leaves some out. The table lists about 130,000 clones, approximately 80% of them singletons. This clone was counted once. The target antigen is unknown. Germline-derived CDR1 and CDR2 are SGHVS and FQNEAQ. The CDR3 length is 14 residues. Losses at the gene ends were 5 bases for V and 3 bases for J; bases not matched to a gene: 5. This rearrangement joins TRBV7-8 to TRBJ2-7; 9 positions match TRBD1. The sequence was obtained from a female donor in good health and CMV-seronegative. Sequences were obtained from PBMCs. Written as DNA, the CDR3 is TGTGCCAGCAGCCAACAGGGGGCGGGCTACGAGCAGTACTTC. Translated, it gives CASSQQGAGYEQYF.